Below are 14 T cell receptor beta chains sequenced from a single sample in a study of cytomegalovirus exposure and HLA in healthy donors. PCR used 60 Vbeta primers and 13 Jbeta primers. Using immunoSEQ multiplex PCR, the repertoire was profiled, and TCRdb retains in-frame clones only, with some absent. The repertoire has around 120,000 clones, 81% of them found once; the top ten carry roughly 3.9%. Sequenced input: PBMCs. Every receptor here comes from a woman in her 30s in good health and CMV-seronegative.

The rearrangement links TRBV9 to TRBJ2-7; 14 bases align to TRBD2. J lost 6 bases, V lost 4 bases, and 3 bases had no gene match. The germline gives CDR1 SGDLS, CDR2 YYNGEE. The CDR3 has 14 amino acids. The chain's CDR3 is CASSLGLAGGEQYF. The CDR3 DNA is TGTGCCAGCAGCCTTGGACTAGCGGGAGGCGAGCAGTACTTC.

A few counts support this clone. The V and J genes are TRBV7-9 and TRBJ2-2, with 7 bases fitting TRBD1. The J segment lost 6 bases and the V segment lost 5 bases, leaving 3 bases of the junction unmatched. In germline, CDR1 is SEHNR, CDR2 FQNEAQ (reference sequence). The CDR3 is made up of 13 amino acids. Here the CDR3 DNA reads TGTGCCAGCAGCCAGACAGGGTCCGGGGAGCTGTTTTTT. This gives the protein CASSQTGSGELFF.

The chain joins TRBV19 to TRBJ2-2, with D possibly being TRBD1 (5 bases). V was cut by 3 bases and J by 1 base, with 9 bases left in between. CDR1 and CDR2 (germline): LNHDA, SQIVND (reference sequence). This CDR3 comprises 15 residues. This CDR3 reads CASSIGTGNTGELFF. The CDR3 DNA sequence: TGTGCCAGTAGTATTGGTACAGGGAACACCGGGGAGCTGTTTTTT.

The J gene is TRBJ2-7, the V gene TRBV27; 10 bases line up with TRBD2. Germline V CDR1 and CDR2: MNHEY, SMNVEV (reference sequence). J lost 4 bases, V lost 5 bases, and 11 bases had no gene match. CDR3 size: 16 residues. The CDR3 bases are TGTGCCAGCAGTCCCCGAGCTAGCGGGAGTATGTACGAGCAGTACTTC. Protein sequence: CASSPRASGSMYEQYF.

The chain uses TRBV10-2 and TRBJ1-5, with D maybe TRBD1 (6 bases). The CDR3 runs 17 residues. The germline V and J ends were trimmed by 6 bases and 0 bases, with 18 bases remaining between them. Germline CDR1 is WSHSY and CDR2 is SAAADI. CDR3 protein: CASSGHLQGFSNQPQHF. CDR3 DNA: TGCGCCAGCAGCGGGCATCTACAGGGTTTTAGCAATCAGCCCCAGCATTTT.

The chain links TRBV7-6 to TRBJ2-5; 7 bases map to TRBD1. The CDR3 extends over 15 amino acids. CDR1 is SGHVS, CDR2 FNYEAQ, per germline. Trimming took 1 base from V and 1 from J; bases not matched to a gene: 3. Written as DNA, the CDR3 is TGTGCCAGCAGCTTAGTCAGGACAGGCCAAGAGACCCAGTACTTC. It encodes CASSLVRTGQETQYF.

J is TRBJ2-1 and V is TRBV9; 8 positions match TRBD2. V was clipped by 3 bases and J by 5 bases; unmatched bases: 10. The CDR3 runs 16 residues. CDR1 and CDR2 (germline): SGDLS, YYNGEE. CDR3 region: CASSASGSRVDNEQFF. The CDR3, as DNA: TGTGCCAGCAGCGCGAGCGGGAGTAGAGTGGACAATGAGCAGTTCTTC.

The V gene is TRBV2, the J gene TRBJ1-1; D remains unclear. CDR3 length equals 12 residues. V lost 8 bases to trimming and J lost 1 base, with 8 bases between them. CDR1 and CDR2 (germline): SNHLY, FYNNEI. The CDR3 sequence is CASAPGNTEAFF. CDR3 nucleotide sequence: TGTGCCAGCGCGCCAGGGAACACTGAAGCTTTCTTT.

The chain has TRBV9 and TRBJ1-3, with D possibly matching TRBD1 (5 bases). The germline V gene encodes CDR1 SGDLS and CDR2 YYNGEE. This CDR3 has 16 residues. V lost 4 bases to trimming and J lost 2 bases, with 16 bases between them. The CDR3 coding sequence is TGTGCCAGCAGCCTGAGCCCGGGGGAAGCTGGAAACACCATATATTTT. Amino acids: CASSLSPGEAGNTIYF.

The chain carries TRBV5-1 and TRBJ2-5, with 9 bases matching TRBD1. V shed 3 bases and J 4 bases; nucleotides not matched to a gene: 4. This CDR3 is built from 14 residues. The germline CDR1 and CDR2 sequences are SGHRS and YFSETQ. The CDR3 DNA follows: TGCGCCAGCAGCTCCACAGGGGGCGGAGAGACCCAGTACTTC. It is translated as CASSSTGGGETQYF.

The chain couples TRBV2 to TRBJ2-7; 9 bases are a match to TRBD1. Unmatched junction bases numbered 0, after V lost 4 bases and J lost 2 bases. This CDR3 comprises 13 residues. Per germline, CDR1 SNHLY and CDR2 FYNNEI. The CDR3: CASSGDRAYEQYF. DNA for the CDR3: TGTGCCAGCAGTGGGGACAGGGCCTACGAGCAGTACTTC.

The rearrangement uses TRBV28 and TRBJ1-5; 7 positions match TRBD1. This CDR3 has 16 residues. J was trimmed by 0 bases and V by 2 bases; bases with no gene match: 4. Germline loops: CDR1 MDHEN, CDR2 SYDVKM. The DNA of the CDR3 is TGTGCCAGCAGTTTAGCGACAGGGAGTAGCAATCAGCCCCAGCATTTT. Translating it yields CASSLATGSSNQPQHF.

This clone is medium-sized within its sample. This chain uses TRBV7-8 with TRBJ1-5, with TRBD1 matching over 10 bases. Germline-derived CDR1 and CDR2 are SGHVS and FQNEAQ. There are 15 residues in the CDR3. V trimming: 6 bases; J trimming: 5 bases; junction bases outside the gene matches: 7. CDR3 DNA: TGTGCCAGCAGGACTGACAGGGGGCCTGATCAGCCCCAGCATTTT. Protein product: CASRTDRGPDQPQHF.

In DNA form, the CDR3 reads TGTGCCAGCAGCTATTCAAGACTAGCGGGCCAAGAGACCCAGTACTTC. Amino acids: CASSYSRLAGQETQYF. The chain combines TRBV7-9 with TRBJ2-5, with 10 bases fitting TRBD2. Unmatched junction bases numbered 6, after V lost 4 bases and J lost 1 base. CDR1 SEHNR and CDR2 FQNEAQ come from the germline V gene (reference sequence). The CDR3 extends over 16 amino acids.